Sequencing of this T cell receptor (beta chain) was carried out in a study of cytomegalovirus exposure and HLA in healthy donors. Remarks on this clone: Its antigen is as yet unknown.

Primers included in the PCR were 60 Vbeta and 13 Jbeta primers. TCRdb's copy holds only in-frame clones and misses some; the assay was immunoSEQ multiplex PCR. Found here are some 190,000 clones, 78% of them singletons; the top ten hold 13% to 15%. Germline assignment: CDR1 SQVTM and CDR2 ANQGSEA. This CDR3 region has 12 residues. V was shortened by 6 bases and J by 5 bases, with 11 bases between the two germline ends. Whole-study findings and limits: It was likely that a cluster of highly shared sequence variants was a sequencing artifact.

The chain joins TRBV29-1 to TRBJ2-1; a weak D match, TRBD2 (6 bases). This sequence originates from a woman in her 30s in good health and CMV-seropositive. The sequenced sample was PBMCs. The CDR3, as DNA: TGCAGCGTGGGGGGACTGAACAATGAGCAGTTCTTC. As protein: CSVGGLNNEQFF.